This T cell receptor (beta chain) is from a study of cytomegalovirus exposure and HLA in healthy donors. This CDR3 spans 16 amino acids. Trimming took off 2 bases at V and 3 bases at J, with 13 bases between the two ends. Germline lookup yields CDR1 MGHDK and CDR2 SYGVNS. A multiplex PCR was run with 60 Vbeta primers and 13 Jbeta primers. Only in-frame clones appear in the TCRdb table, and some are missing; sequencing was by immunoSEQ multiplex PCR. Altogether 150,000 to 200,000 clones are present, roughly 77% being singletons, with the ten largest covering about 11%. The sequencing sample was made of PBMCs. V and J are TRBV25-1 and TRBJ1-4, with D perhaps matching TRBD1 (5 bases). The source is a man aged 18 to 35 in good health and CMV-seropositive. CDR3 bases: TGTGCCAGCAGTGAACTTTCGACGGGGGCTAATGAAAAACTGTTTTTT. This codes for CASSELSTGANEKLFF.